This T cell receptor (beta chain) was found in a study of persistence of HIV-infected CD4 T cells. Study details: Donors had been on suppressive ART for a median of 8 years. Whole-study findings and limits: TCR oligoclonality correlated with proviral oligoclonality in the same sorted populations.

In regard to this clone: The antigen remains undetermined.

The immunoSEQ assay was version 4, run in survey mode. Measured with immunoSEQ multiplex PCR; TCRdb has only the in-frame clones, and not every one. The repertoire has 25,000 to 35,000 clones, less than 75% of them found once; the top ten carry approximately 1.5%. This CDR3 is built from 13 residues. The V gene lost 8 bases and the J gene lost 1 base, with 9 bases spanning the gap. Germline V gene lookup returns CDR1 MNHEY and CDR2 SVGAGI. Cells were stimulated with overlapping HIV-1 Gag 15-mer peptides. Sorting selected CD4+ T cells upregulating both CD40 ligand and CD69. For at least 4 years, plasma HIV-1 RNA was undetectable (<50 copies/mL). Donors had CD4+ T cell counts above 400 cells/uL and were CMV-seropositive.

Specimen: CD4+ T cells sorted from PBMCs after approximately 19-hour stimulation, collected from a patient who received antiretroviral therapy. J is TRBJ1-5 and V is TRBV6-5; D gene uncertain. This clonotype originated in an adult man with HIV who was CMV-seropositive. The CDR3 bases are TGTGCCAGCGAGAGCAGGAGCAATCAGCCCCAGCATTTT. Residues: CASESRSNQPQHF.